This T cell receptor beta chain was recorded in a study of blood T cell repertoires in COVID-19 (dated by TCRdb to the early 2020s). The study in broad terms: Samples from collaborators originated in the United States, Italy and Spain and spanned both the acute and convalescent phases of COVID-19. The material from the prospective study consisted of cDNA or gDNA derived from T cells, B-cell-depleted T cells, or PBMCs. Deeply sampled blood TCRbeta repertoires from subjects exposed to, actively infected with, or recovered from COVID-19 were included in the dataset. A freely available public database, intended as a resource for researchers studying the immune response to SARS-CoV-2, is where the repertoires were released. The samples were drawn from two sources: the first 160 participants of the ongoing ImmuneRACE study, and fewer than 1,500 subjects contributed by 6 global collaborators. The sample metadata nearly always contained a de-identified subject ID, COVID-19 status, age in years and sex. Where available, HLA class I and class II types were taken from metadata supplied by the sample provider and were not determined by assay-based typing.

Whole blood was collected in K2EDTA tubes by collaborating institutions according to the institutions' own protocols. For TCRbeta analysis, collaborator samples were shipped as frozen whole blood, as isolated PBMCs, or as DNA extracted from either sample type. TCRbeta CDR3 regions were amplified from genomic DNA using the immunoSEQ Assay, a bias-controlled multiplex PCR. The authors processed their data as follows. Nucleated cell counts per sample were estimated from amplification of reference gene primers within the assay. To quantify the absolute abundance of each unique TCRbeta CDR3 rearrangement, sequence reads were collapsed and filtered. For each sample, productive Simpson clonality was calculated as the square root of Simpson's diversity index across productive rearrangements. As stored in TCRdb, this immuneACCESS dataset retains in-frame rearrangements with V and J assigned. A fraction of the clones does not appear; measured against another copy, unresolved V genes explain less than half of the discrepancy, and the remainder lacks a known reason. D and trimming come from the DNA, and the V and J calls and clone size come from that table. The sample contains approximately 180,000 clones, roughly 88% of them found a single time. About 9.1% of the sample is taken by the ten largest.

Summary of the overall study and its limitations: The quantity of clinical and demographic metadata differed by source and by participant and was supplied without curation.

Concerning this clone itself: Its antigen has not been determined. Base qualities were left out, and no much larger clone turns up one base away.

The cysteine opens and the phenylalanine closes a CDR3 of 15 amino acids. CDR3 DNA only is kept here, 45 bases in frame from base 1. CDR1 and CDR2, looked up from the germline V gene, are SNHLY and FYNNEI. V is cut back by 4 bases and J by 8 bases, with 9 bases in the junction unmatched. The rearrangement combines TRBV2 with TRBJ1-4; 8 central bases correspond to TRBD1. Sample: peripheral blood. The clonotype originates from a woman older than 75 with acute or convalescent COVID-19. The CDR3 corresponds to CASSARQGLGEKLFF. The base sequence is TGTGCCAGCAGTGCCCGACAGGGGTTGGGAGAAAAACTGTTTTTT.